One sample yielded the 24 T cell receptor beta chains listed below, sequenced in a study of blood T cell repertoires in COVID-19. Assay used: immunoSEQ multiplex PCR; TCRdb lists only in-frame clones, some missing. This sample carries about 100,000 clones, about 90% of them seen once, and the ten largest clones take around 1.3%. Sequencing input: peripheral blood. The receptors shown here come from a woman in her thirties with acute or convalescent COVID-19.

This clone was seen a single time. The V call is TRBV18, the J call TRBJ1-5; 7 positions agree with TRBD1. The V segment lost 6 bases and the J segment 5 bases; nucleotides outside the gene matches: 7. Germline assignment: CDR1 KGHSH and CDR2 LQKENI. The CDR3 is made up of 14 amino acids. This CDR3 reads CASSYGQADQPQHF. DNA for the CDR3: TGTGCCAGCTCGTACGGACAGGCCGATCAGCCCCAGCATTTT.

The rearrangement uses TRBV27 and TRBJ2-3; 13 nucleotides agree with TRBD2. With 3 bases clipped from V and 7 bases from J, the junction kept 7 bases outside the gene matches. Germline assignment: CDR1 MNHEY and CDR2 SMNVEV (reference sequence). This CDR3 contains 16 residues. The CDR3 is CASSFRGLAGAYTQYF. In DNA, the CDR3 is TGTGCCAGCAGTTTTCGAGGACTAGCGGGAGCTTATACGCAGTATTTT.

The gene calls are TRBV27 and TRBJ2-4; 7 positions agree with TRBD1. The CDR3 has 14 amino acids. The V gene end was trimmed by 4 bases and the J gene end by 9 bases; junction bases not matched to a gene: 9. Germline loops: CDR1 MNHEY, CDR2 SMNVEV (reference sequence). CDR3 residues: CASSSVQGYIIQYF. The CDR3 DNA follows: TGTGCCAGCAGTTCGGTACAGGGGTATATCATTCAGTACTTC.

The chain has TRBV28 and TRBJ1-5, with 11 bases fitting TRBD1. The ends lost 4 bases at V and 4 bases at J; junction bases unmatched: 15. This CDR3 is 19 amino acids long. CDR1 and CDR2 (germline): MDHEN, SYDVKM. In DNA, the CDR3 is TGTGCCAGCAGTTCTCTCCGGGACAGGGGGTTCGATCGGAATCAGCCCCAGCATTTT. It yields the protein CASSSLRDRGFDRNQPQHF.

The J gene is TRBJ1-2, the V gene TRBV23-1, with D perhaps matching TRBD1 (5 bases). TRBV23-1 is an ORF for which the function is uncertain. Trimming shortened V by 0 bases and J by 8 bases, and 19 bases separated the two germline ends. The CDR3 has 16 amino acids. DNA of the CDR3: TGCGCCAGCAGTCAATCTCTGGGGGGAGGGTCTGGAGGCTACACCTTC. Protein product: CASSQSLGGGSGGYTF.

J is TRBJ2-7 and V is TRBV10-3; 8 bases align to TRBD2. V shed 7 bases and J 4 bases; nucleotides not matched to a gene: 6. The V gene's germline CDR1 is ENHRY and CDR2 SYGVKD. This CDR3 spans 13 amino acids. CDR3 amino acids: CAITSGGLYEQYF. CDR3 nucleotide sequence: TGTGCCATCACGAGCGGGGGCCTTTACGAGCAGTACTTC.

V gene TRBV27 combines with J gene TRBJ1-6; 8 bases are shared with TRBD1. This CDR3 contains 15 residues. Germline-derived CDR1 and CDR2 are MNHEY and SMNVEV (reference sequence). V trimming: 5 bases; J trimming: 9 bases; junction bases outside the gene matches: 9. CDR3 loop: CASSTGQGWGSPLHF. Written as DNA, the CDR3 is TGTGCCAGCAGTACTGGACAGGGATGGGGTTCACCCCTCCACTTT.

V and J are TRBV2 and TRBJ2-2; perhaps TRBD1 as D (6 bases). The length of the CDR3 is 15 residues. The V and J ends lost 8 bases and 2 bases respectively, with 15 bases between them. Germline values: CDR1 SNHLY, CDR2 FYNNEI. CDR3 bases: TGTGCCAGCTCCCAAAGGACAGCTAACACCGGGGAGCTGTTTTTT. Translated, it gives CASSQRTANTGELFF.

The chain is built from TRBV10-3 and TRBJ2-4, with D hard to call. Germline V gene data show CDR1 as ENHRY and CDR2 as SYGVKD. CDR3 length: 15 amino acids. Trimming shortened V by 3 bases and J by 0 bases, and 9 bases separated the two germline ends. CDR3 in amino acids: CAISDPVAAKNIQYF. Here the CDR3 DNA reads TGTGCCATCAGTGACCCAGTAGCAGCCAAAAACATTCAGTACTTC.

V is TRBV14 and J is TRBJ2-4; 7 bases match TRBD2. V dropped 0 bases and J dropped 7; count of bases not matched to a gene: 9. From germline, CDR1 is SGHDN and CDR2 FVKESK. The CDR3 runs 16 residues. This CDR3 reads CASSQDPGLGDNIQYF. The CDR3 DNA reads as TGTGCCAGCAGCCAAGATCCAGGACTAGGAGACAACATTCAGTACTTC.

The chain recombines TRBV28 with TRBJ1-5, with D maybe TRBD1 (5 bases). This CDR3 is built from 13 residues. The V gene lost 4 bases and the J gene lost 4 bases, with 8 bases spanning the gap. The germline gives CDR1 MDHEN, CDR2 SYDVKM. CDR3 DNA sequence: TGTGCCAGCAGTTGGGGGGGAAATCAGCCCCAGCATTTT. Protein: CASSWGGNQPQHF.

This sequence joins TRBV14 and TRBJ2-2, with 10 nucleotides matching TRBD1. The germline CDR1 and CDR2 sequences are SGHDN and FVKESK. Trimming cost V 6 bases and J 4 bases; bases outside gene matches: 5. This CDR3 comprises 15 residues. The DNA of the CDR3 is TGTGCCAGCAGTCCGGGACAGGGGTTCACCGGGGAGCTGTTTTTT. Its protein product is CASSPGQGFTGELFF.

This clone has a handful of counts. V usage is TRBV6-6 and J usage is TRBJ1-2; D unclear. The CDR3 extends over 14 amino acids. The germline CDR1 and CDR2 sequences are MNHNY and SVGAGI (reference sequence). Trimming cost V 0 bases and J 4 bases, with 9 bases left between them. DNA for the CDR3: TGTGCCAGCAGTTACTCTGGGCCGAGCTATGGCTACACCTTC. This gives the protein CASSYSGPSYGYTF.

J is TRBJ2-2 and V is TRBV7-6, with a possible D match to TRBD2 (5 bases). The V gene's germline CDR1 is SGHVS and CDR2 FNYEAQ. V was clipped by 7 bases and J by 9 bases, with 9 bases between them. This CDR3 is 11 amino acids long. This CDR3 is CASTPGRELFF. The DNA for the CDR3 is TGTGCCAGCACCCCGGGGAGGGAGCTGTTTTTT.

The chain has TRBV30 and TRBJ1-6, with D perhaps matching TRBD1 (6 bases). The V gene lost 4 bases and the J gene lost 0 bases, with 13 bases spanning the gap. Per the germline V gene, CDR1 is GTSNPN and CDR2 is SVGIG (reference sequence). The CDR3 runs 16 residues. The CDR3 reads CAWNEGVSSYNSPLHF. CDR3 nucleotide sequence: TGTGCCTGGAACGAGGGGGTGAGCTCCTATAATTCACCCCTCCACTTT.

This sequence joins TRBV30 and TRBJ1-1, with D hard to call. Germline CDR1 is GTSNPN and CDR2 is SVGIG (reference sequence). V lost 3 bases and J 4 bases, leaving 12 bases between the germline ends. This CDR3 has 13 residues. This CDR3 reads CAWSLGWVTEAFF. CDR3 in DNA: TGTGCCTGGAGCCTAGGATGGGTCACTGAAGCTTTCTTT.

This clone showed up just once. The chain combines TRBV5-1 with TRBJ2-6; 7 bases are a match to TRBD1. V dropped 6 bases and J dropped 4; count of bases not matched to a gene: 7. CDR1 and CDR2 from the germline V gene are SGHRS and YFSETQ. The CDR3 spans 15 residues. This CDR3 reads CASTPRGPGANVLTF. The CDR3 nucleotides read TGCGCCAGCACCCCAAGGGGGCCCGGGGCCAACGTCCTGACTTTC.

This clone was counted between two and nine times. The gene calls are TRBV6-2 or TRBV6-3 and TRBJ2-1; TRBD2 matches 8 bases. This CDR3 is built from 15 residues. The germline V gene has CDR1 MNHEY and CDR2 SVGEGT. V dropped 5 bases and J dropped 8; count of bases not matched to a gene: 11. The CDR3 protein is CASSRRGTRNYEQFF. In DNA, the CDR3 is TGTGCCAGCAGTCGCCGCGGGACTAGAAATTATGAGCAGTTCTTC.

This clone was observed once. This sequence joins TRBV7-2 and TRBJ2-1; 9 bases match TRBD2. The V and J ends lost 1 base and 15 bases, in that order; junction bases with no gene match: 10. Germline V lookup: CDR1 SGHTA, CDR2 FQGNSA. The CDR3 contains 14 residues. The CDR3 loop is CASSLEREVPSRFF. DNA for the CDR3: TGTGCCAGCAGCTTAGAGCGGGAGGTTCCCTCCCGGTTCTTC.

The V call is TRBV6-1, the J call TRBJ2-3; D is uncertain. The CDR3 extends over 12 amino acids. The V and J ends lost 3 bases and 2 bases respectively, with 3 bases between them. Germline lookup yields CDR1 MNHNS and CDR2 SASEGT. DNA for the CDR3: TGTGCCAGCAGTGATAACACAGATACGCAGTATTTT. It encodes CASSDNTDTQYF.

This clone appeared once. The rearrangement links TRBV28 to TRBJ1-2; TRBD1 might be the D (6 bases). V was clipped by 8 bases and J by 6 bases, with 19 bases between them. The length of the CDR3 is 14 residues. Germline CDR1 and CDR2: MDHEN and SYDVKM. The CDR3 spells CASGDVGGRNGYTF. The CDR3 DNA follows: TGTGCCAGCGGAGATGTCGGGGGGCGCAATGGCTACACCTTC.

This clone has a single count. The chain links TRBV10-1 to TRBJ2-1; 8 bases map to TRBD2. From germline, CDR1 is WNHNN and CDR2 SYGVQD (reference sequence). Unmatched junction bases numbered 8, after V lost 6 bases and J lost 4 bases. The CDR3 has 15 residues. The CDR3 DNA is TGCGCCAGCAGCTCTCTTTCGGGAGGGTACAATGAGCAGTTCTTC. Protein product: CASSSLSGGYNEQFF.

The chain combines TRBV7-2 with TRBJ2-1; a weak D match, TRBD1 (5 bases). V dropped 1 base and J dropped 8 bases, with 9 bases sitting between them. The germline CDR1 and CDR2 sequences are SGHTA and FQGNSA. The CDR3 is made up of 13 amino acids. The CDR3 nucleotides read TGTGCCAGCAGCTTAGTATCCAGGGATGAGCAGTTCTTC. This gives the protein CASSLVSRDEQFF. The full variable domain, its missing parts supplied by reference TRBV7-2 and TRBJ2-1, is GAGVSQSPSNKVTEKGKDVELRCDPISGHTALYWYRQSLGQGLEFLIYFQGNSAPDKSGLPSDRFSAERTGGSVSTLTIQRTQQEDSAVYLCASSLVSRDEQFFGPGTRLTVL.

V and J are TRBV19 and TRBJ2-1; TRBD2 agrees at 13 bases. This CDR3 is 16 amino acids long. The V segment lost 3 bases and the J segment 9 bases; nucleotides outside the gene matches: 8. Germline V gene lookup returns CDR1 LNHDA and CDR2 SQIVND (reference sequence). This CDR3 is CASSIGTSGRAGEQFF. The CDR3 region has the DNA TGTGCCAGTAGTATCGGTACTAGCGGGAGGGCCGGTGAGCAGTTCTTC.